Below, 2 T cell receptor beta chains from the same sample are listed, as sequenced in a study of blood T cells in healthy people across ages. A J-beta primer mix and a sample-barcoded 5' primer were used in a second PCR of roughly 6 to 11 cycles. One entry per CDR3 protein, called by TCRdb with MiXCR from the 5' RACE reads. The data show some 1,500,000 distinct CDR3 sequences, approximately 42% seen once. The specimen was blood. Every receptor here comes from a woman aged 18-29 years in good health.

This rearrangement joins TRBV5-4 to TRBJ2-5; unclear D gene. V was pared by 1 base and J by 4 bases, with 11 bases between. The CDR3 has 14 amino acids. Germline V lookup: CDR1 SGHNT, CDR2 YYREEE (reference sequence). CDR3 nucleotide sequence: TGTGCCAGCAGCTTGAGGGCCCCGGGAGAGACCCAGTACTTC. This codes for CASSLRAPGETQYF.

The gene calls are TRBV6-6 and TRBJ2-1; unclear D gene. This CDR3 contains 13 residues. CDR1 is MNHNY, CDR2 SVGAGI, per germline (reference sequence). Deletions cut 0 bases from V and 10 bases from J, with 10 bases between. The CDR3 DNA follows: TGTGCCAGCAGTTACTCGAAAGGCGGCGAGCAGTTCTTC. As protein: CASSYSKGGEQFF.